The clone carrying this TCR beta chain was seen ten or more times. The antigen is unknown. The sample is drawn from a study of T cells in Graves' hyperthyroidism and ophthalmopathy. Study observations and caveats: Ophthalmopathy, which appeared later, was predicted by the model a median roughly 6.5 months before onset. Also found in blood were most expanded thyroid clonotypes above 0.001.

Germline V lookup: CDR1 MDHEN, CDR2 SYDVKM. With 5 bases removed from V and 6 bases from J, the gap between germline ends came to 16 bases. This CDR3 is 14 amino acids long. It was RNA transcripts that yielded the amplified TCR beta CDR3 regions. Primed by the HTBI set, a first-round RT-PCR was run on the TCR CDR3. TCRdb re-analysed the multiplex PCR reads in MiXCR, keeping a single row per CDR3 protein. This table holds about 300,000 distinct CDR3 sequences, approximately 15% found once. Any patient presenting with uncontrolled infection, other autoimmune disease, pregnancy or lactation was left out. PBMCs came from 10 ml fresh peripheral blood.

This TCR was recovered from a woman aged 40 to 50 with Graves' hyperthyroidism. This rearrangement joins TRBV28 to TRBJ1-2; D not certain. Sequenced sample: blood. DNA of the CDR3: TGTGCCAGCAGTCCGTGGGGAATGAGGGATGGCTACACCTTC. Its translation: CASSPWGMRDGYTF.